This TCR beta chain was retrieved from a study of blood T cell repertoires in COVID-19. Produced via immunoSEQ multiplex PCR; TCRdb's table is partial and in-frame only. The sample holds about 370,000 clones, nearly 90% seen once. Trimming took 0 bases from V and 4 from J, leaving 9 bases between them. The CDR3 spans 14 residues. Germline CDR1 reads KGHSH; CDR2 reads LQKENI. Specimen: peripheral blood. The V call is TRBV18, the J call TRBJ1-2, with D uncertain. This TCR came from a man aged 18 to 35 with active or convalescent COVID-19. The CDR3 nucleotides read TGTGCCAGCTCACCACCCCGCCAGCGCTATGGCTACACCTTC. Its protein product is CASSPPRQRYGYTF.